This T cell receptor (beta chain) is drawn from a study of blood T cell repertoires in COVID-19. Whole-study context: Collection of acute and convalescent COVID-19 samples took place in the United States, Italy and Spain.

Participants reported their clinical history, and cohort assignment relied on those reports. V lost 8 bases and J 3 bases, leaving 20 bases between the germline ends. CDR3 length: 16 amino acids. The germline gives CDR1 MDHEN, CDR2 SYDVKM. Per the original data handling: Researchers report that nucleated cell counts were estimated from reference gene primer amplification. Profiled with immunoSEQ multiplex PCR; TCRdb holds only in-frame clones, not every one. From that table come the V and J calls and clone size; the DNA was used to work out D and trimming. The sample consists of about 160,000 clones, roughly 87% of them appearing once.

The clonotype originates from a woman aged 45-60 years who had recovered from COVID-19. Sample: PBMCs or T cells enriched from blood (not recorded which). This chain links TRBV28 with TRBJ1-5; D may be TRBD1 (5 bases). CDR3 in amino acids: CASGTHFLGDNQPQHF. The DNA for the CDR3 is TGTGCCAGCGGGACTCACTTCCTTGGGGACAATCAGCCCCAGCATTTT.